The 17 T cell receptor beta chains below all came from one sample that was sequenced in a study of blood T cell repertoires in COVID-19. Data came from immunoSEQ multiplex PCR; TCRdb stores just in-frame clones and leaves some out. The sample carries about 330,000 clones, 87% recorded once. Sequencing was performed on peripheral blood. The origin of the receptors is a man under 40 with COVID-19, enrolled during active disease.

CDR3 nucleotides: TGTGCCAGCAGTCCCAAATCTTGGGACAGGGGTTCTGAAGCTTTCTTT. Protein product: CASSPKSWDRGSEAFF. The chain employs TRBV3-1 (or the pseudogene TRBV3-2) and TRBJ1-1; TRBD1 agrees at 10 bases. This CDR3 has 16 residues. With V trimmed by 6 bases and J by 6 bases, 13 bases remained unmatched. CDR1 LGHDT and CDR2 YNNKEL come from the germline V gene (reference sequence).

The chain employs TRBV6-5 and TRBJ2-7; 8 bases fit TRBD1. Germline V gene lookup returns CDR1 MNHEY and CDR2 SVGAGI. This CDR3 is built from 14 residues. Losses at the gene ends were 5 bases for V and 6 bases for J; bases not matched to a gene: 9. CDR3 nucleotide sequence: TGTGCCAGCAGTAGAGGACAGGGTTATGGCGAGCAGTACTTC. Translating gives CASSRGQGYGEQYF.

Note on this clone: Other nucleotide sequences from this sample produce the same CDR3. The chain has TRBV7-2 and TRBJ2-5; TRBD2 agrees at 10 bases. There are 15 residues in the CDR3. Trimming cost V 4 bases and J 3 bases; bases outside gene matches: 5. Germline lookup yields CDR1 SGHTA and CDR2 FQGNSA. In DNA form, the CDR3 reads TGTGCCAGCAGCTCGTCCGGGACTAGCGAAGAGACCCAGTACTTC. The encoded protein is CASSSSGTSEETQYF.

The J gene is TRBJ1-6, the V gene TRBV6-1, with 10 nucleotides matching TRBD1. The CDR3 contains 16 residues. Germline V gene lookup returns CDR1 MNHNS and CDR2 SASEGT. Germline trimming cut 2 bases from V and 6 bases from J; bases unmatched to any gene: 4. CDR3 DNA sequence: TGTGCCAGCAGTGAAAGTGGGACAGGGGTTAATTCACCCCTCCACTTT. This sequence encodes CASSESGTGVNSPLHF.

The V gene is TRBV5-4, the J gene TRBJ2-3; possible D gene TRBD1, 6 bases. The germline gives CDR1 SGHNT, CDR2 YYREEE (reference sequence). This CDR3 has 13 residues. Trimming removed 4 bases from V and 4 bases from J, with 10 bases in between. CDR3 sequence reads: CASSLTGPDTQYF. The CDR3, as DNA: TGTGCCAGCAGCCTTACAGGGCCAGATACGCAGTATTTT.

The CDR3 loop reads CATSDSDRSYGYTF. DNA for the CDR3: TGTGCCACCAGTGATTCCGACAGGAGCTATGGCTACACCTTC. The rearrangement links TRBV24-1 to TRBJ1-2; D is possibly TRBD1 (6 bases). Germline CDR1 reads KGHDR; CDR2 reads SFDVKD. With 2 bases removed from V and 4 bases from J, the gap between germline ends came to 10 bases. The CDR3 runs to 14 residues.

V gene TRBV2 combines with J gene TRBJ1-1, with 8 bases aligning to TRBD1. This CDR3 comprises 16 residues. V lost 1 base and J lost 2; bases outside the gene matches: 6. Per the germline V gene, CDR1 is SNHLY and CDR2 is FYNNEI. CDR3 region: CASSEVGQGQNTEAFF. The CDR3 region has the DNA TGTGCCAGCAGTGAAGTAGGACAGGGACAAAACACTGAAGCTTTCTTT.

V usage is TRBV5-1 and J usage is TRBJ2-7, with D perhaps matching TRBD2 (7 bases). Germline loops: CDR1 SGHRS, CDR2 YFSETQ. Trimming took off 4 bases at V and 5 bases at J, with 13 bases between the two ends. This CDR3 is built from 13 residues. The CDR3 coding sequence is TGCGCCAGCAGCCGACTGGGGGGGCACGAGCAGTACTTC. It yields the protein CASSRLGGHEQYF.

J is TRBJ2-5 and V is TRBV5-6; possibly TRBD2 for D (5 bases). V was trimmed by 5 bases and J by 2 bases, leaving 13 bases between them. Germline V gene sequence: CDR1 SGHDT, CDR2 YYEEEE. The CDR3 loop spans 14 amino acids. CDR3: CASSYRGGQETQYF. CDR3 nucleotide sequence: TGTGCCAGCAGTTACCGGGGTGGACAAGAGACCCAGTACTTC.

The rearrangement uses TRBV9 and TRBJ2-2; 9 positions agree with TRBD1. The V gene end was trimmed by 4 bases and the J gene end by 1 base; junction bases not matched to a gene: 8. CDR3 length equals 17 residues. Germline CDR1 SGDLS, CDR2 YYNGEE. CDR3 bases: TGTGCCAGCAGCCCTCGGTCGACAGGGGGGAACACCGGGGAGCTGTTTTTT. It yields the protein CASSPRSTGGNTGELFF.

This clone has just one count. V is TRBV30 and J is TRBJ1-4, with 7 bases aligning to TRBD1. Germline-derived CDR1 and CDR2 are GTSNPN and SVGIG (reference sequence). Unmatched junction bases numbered 5, after V lost 3 bases and J lost 7 bases. The CDR3 loop spans 13 amino acids. CDR3 DNA sequence: TGTGCCTGGAGCAGGAGGGGGCGTGAAAAACTGTTTTTT. This sequence encodes CAWSRRGREKLFF.

The chain employs TRBV4-3 and TRBJ2-7; TRBD1 matches 9 bases. The CDR3 consists of 14 residues. After removal of 4 bases from V and 5 bases from J, the junction contained 6 bases not matched to a gene. CDR1 and CDR2 (germline): LGHNA, YSLEER. The CDR3 spells CASSLGTGTDEQYF. In DNA form, the CDR3 reads TGCGCCAGCAGCCTCGGGACAGGGACGGACGAGCAGTACTTC.

The V and J genes are TRBV2 and TRBJ2-7, with TRBD2 identical over 7 bases. The CDR3 sequence is 14 residues long. The germline CDR1 and CDR2 sequences are SNHLY and FYNNEI. Trimming removed 6 bases from V and 5 bases from J; junction bases left unmatched: 10. In DNA form, the CDR3 reads TGTGCCAGCAGCTTCCCTCTCGGGAGGAACGAGCAGTACTTC. Protein: CASSFPLGRNEQYF.

This chain joins TRBV7-2 and TRBJ2-5; D is perhaps TRBD1 (6 bases). Trimming removed 6 bases from V and 3 bases from J, with 8 bases in between. The CDR3 covers 12 residues. Germline V lookup: CDR1 SGHTA, CDR2 FQGNSA. CDR3 sequence: CASRRQEETQYF. The CDR3 bases are TGTGCCAGCAGAAGACAGGAAGAGACCCAGTACTTC.

This rearrangement joins TRBV5-1 to TRBJ2-1; maybe TRBD2 (6 bases). Germline assignment: CDR1 SGHRS and CDR2 YFSETQ. This CDR3 region has 15 residues. The germline V and J ends were trimmed by 4 bases and 3 bases, with 14 bases remaining between them. This chain's CDR3 is CASSPRRGSYNEQFF. CDR3 DNA: TGCGCCAGCAGCCCCCGACGGGGGAGCTACAATGAGCAGTTCTTC.

The DNA of the CDR3 is TGTGCCAGCAGCCCCGCTAGCGGGGGGGCCCGGAATACGCAGTATTTT. Translated, it gives CASSPASGGARNTQYF. V gene TRBV7-3 combines with J gene TRBJ2-3, with TRBD2 matching 12 bases. This CDR3 has 16 amino acids. Germline lookup yields CDR1 SGHTA and CDR2 FQGTGA. V dropped 5 bases and J dropped 7; count of bases not matched to a gene: 10.

The chain combines TRBV6-2 or TRBV6-3 with TRBJ1-5, with a possible D match to TRBD1 (5 bases). The CDR3 runs to 18 residues. Germline V lookup: CDR1 MNHEY, CDR2 SVGEGT. The germline V and J ends were trimmed by 4 bases and 0 bases, with 19 bases remaining between them. DNA of the CDR3: TGTGCCAGCAGTTGGGGGACTCGAGGGGACTATAGCAATCAGCCCCAGCATTTT. Protein product: CASSWGTRGDYSNQPQHF.